This T cell receptor beta chain came from a study of molecular identifiers for immune sequencing clone quantification. This clonotype was seen a handful of times. CDR1 MDHEN and CDR2 SYDVKM come from the germline V gene. V was cut by 6 bases and J by 0 bases, with 15 bases left in between. The CDR3 covers 16 residues. In TCRdb, the PCR reads were re-called with MiXCR into one record per CDR3 protein. This sample has just under 65,000 distinct CDR3 sequences, with over 15% found just once. The TCR originated in a human donor in good health. Some libraries in this study had Jurkat cell RNA spiked in. Source material: naive CD8+ T cells from blood, with Jurkat cell RNA spiked in. The subset was: FACS-sorted CD8+CD4-CCR7+CD45RA+ naive T cells. The V and J genes are TRBV28 and TRBJ2-1; weak D call: TRBD2 (6 bases). The CDR3 DNA follows: TGTGCCAGCAGCTCCCCTCGGGAGAGCTCCTACAATGAGCAGTTCTTC. Translated, it gives CASSSPRESSYNEQFF. Full variable domain (missing parts from reference TRBV28 and TRBJ2-1): DVKVTQSSRYLVKRTGEKVFLECVQDMDHENMFWYRQDPGLGLRLIYFSYDVKMKEKGDIPEGYSVSREKKERFSLILESASTNQTSMYLCASSSPRESSYNEQFFGPGTRLTVL.